Listed below are T cell receptor beta chains from one sample, sequenced in a study of blood T cell repertoires in COVID-19. The assay was immunoSEQ multiplex PCR, and TCRdb's table has in-frame clones only and misses some. The table includes hundreds of thousands of clones, roughly nine tenths detected once. The sequenced sample was PBMCs or T cells enriched from blood (not recorded which). The receptors here all came from a man aged 55 to 70 who had recovered from COVID-19. Both conserved end residues are part of each CDR3. The order of the fields is D gene, V gene, J gene, clone size, CDR3 DNA, CDR3 protein. A D gene is named only where the DNA matches it firmly. Size is stated for part of the rows, as once, few or many counts, or as a class when the clone is expanded.

D gene: TRBD1; V gene: TRBV19; J gene: TRBJ1-3; clone size: -; CDR3 DNA: TGTGCCAGTAGTACAGGGACAGGGGGCTCTGGAAACACCATATATTTT; CDR3 protein: CASSTGTGGSGNTIYF
D gene: TRBD2; V gene: TRBV7-9; J gene: TRBJ2-5; clone size: -; CDR3 DNA: TGTGCCAGCAGCTTCTGGACTAGCGGGGGAGAGACCCAGTACTTC; CDR3 protein: CASSFWTSGGETQYF
D gene: TRBD2; V gene: TRBV7-6; J gene: TRBJ2-5; clone size: -; CDR3 DNA: TGTGCCAGCAGCCCCCTGCGGGGGGGAACGAAAACAGAGACCCAGTACTTC; CDR3 protein: CASSPLRGGTKTETQYF
D gene: TRBD1; V gene: TRBV18; J gene: TRBJ1-1; clone size: -; CDR3 DNA: TGTGCCAGCTCAGAAACCGGGACAGAGAACACTGAAGCTTTCTTT; CDR3 protein: CASSETGTENTEAFF
D gene: -; V gene: TRBV5-5; J gene: TRBJ1-3; clone size: -; CDR3 DNA: TGTGCCAGCAGCTTGACGAACTACCCTGGAAACACCATATATTTT; CDR3 protein: CASSLTNYPGNTIYF
D gene: -; V gene: TRBV20-1; J gene: TRBJ1-1; clone size: -; CDR3 DNA: TGCGGTGTCGAGAAGAACACTGAAGCTTTCTTT; CDR3 protein: CGVEKNTEAFF
D gene: TRBD2; V gene: TRBV11-3; J gene: TRBJ2-2; clone size: -; CDR3 DNA: TGTGCCAGCAGCCGCGGGGAGCGGGAGGATAACACCGGGGAGCTGTTTTTT; CDR3 protein: CASSRGEREDNTGELFF
D gene: -; V gene: TRBV14; J gene: TRBJ2-1; clone size: -; CDR3 DNA: TGTGCCAGCAGCCCTAATCGGGTTGAGCAGTTCTTC; CDR3 protein: CASSPNRVEQFF
D gene: -; V gene: TRBV10-3; J gene: TRBJ1-5; clone size: -; CDR3 DNA: TGTGCCATCAGTGAACGAGGGAATCAGCCCCAGCATTTT; CDR3 protein: CAISERGNQPQHF
D gene: -; V gene: TRBV27; J gene: TRBJ2-3; clone size: -; CDR3 DNA: TGTGCCAGCAGTCAGGGGCAGGGTTTAGCAGATACGCAGTATTTT; CDR3 protein: CASSQGQGLADTQYF
D gene: TRBD1; V gene: TRBV30; J gene: TRBJ1-5; clone size: -; CDR3 DNA: TGTGCCTGGACCGTACAGGGGGGTAGCAATCAGCCCCAGCATTTT; CDR3 protein: CAWTVQGGSNQPQHF
D gene: TRBD2; V gene: TRBV7-3; J gene: TRBJ2-2; clone size: once; CDR3 DNA: TGTGCCAGCAGCTTAACCCCAGCGGGAGGTGACACCGGGGAGCTGTTTTTT; CDR3 protein: CASSLTPAGGDTGELFF
D gene: -; V gene: TRBV11-2; J gene: TRBJ2-3; clone size: -; CDR3 DNA: TGTGCCAGCAGCTTAGAGGCGGGGCGTTTCACAGATACGCAGTATTTT; CDR3 protein: CASSLEAGRFTDTQYF
D gene: -; V gene: TRBV4-1; J gene: TRBJ2-1; clone size: -; CDR3 DNA: TGCGCCAGCAGCCAAGAGGGGAGCCATGAGCAGTTCTTC; CDR3 protein: CASSQEGSHEQFF
D gene: TRBD1; V gene: TRBV11-2; J gene: TRBJ1-2; clone size: -; CDR3 DNA: TGTGCCAGCAGCGCCCGGGTCACAGGGGGTGCTGGGTATGGCTACACCTTC; CDR3 protein: CASSARVTGGAGYGYTF
D gene: TRBD1; V gene: TRBV24-1; J gene: TRBJ1-5; clone size: -; CDR3 DNA: TGTGCCACCCAGGGGGCTAATCAGCCCCAGCATTTT; CDR3 protein: CATQGANQPQHF
D gene: -; V gene: TRBV30; J gene: TRBJ1-6; clone size: -; CDR3 DNA: TGTGCCGGGAGGAGTTTGCGGGTCGGCGCCGGGTCCCATAATTCACCCCTCCACTTT; CDR3 protein: CAGRSLRVGAGSHNSPLHF